These T cell receptor beta chains were read from a single sample in a study of control samples from healthy donors and cancer patients. Libraries were prepared by immunoSEQ multiplex PCR; TCRdb keeps only in-frame clonotypes and omits some of them. Of about 130,000 clones in the sample, roughly 91% were seen once. Input material: PBMCs. The source of these receptors is a man over 45 with head and neck cancer. Each CDR3 is given with its conserved first and last residue. A D gene is named only where the DNA matches it firmly. Rows may omit the clone size; those that give it use once, few, many or a size class.

d_call: NA; v_call: TRBV6-5; clone_size: NA; j_call: TRBJ1-2; cdr3_nt: TGTGCCAGCAGTTACTCAATTTTCGGGGGGAGCGGCTACACCTTC; cdr3_aa: CASSYSIFGGSGYTF
d_call: TRBD1; v_call: TRBV18; clone_size: NA; j_call: TRBJ2-5; cdr3_nt: TGTGCCAGCTCACCGACGAATCCTAACCTACCGGGGGACAGGCGCAGTGCCCAGTACTTC; cdr3_aa: CASSPTNPNLPGDRRSAQYF
d_call: TRBD2; v_call: TRBV24-1; clone_size: NA; j_call: TRBJ2-2; cdr3_nt: TGTGCCACCAGCAGCAGGGGACGACTAGCGGGGGGCTTTAACACCGGGGAGCTGTTTTTT; cdr3_aa: CATSSRGRLAGGFNTGELFF
d_call: NA; v_call: TRBV9; clone_size: NA; j_call: TRBJ2-2; cdr3_nt: TGTGCCAGCAGCGTGAGGGGGACGAACACCGGGGAGCTGTTTTTT; cdr3_aa: CASSVRGTNTGELFF
d_call: TRBD1; v_call: TRBV3-1/TRBV3-2; clone_size: NA; j_call: TRBJ1-1; cdr3_nt: TGTGCCAGCAGCCCAGCGACGGCAGGGGGTACTGAAGCTTTCTTT; cdr3_aa: CASSPATAGGTEAFF
d_call: NA; v_call: TRBV30; clone_size: NA; j_call: TRBJ2-2; cdr3_nt: TGTGCCTGGAACACGTGGACAGCGAACACCGGGGAGCTGTTTTTT; cdr3_aa: CAWNTWTANTGELFF
d_call: NA; v_call: TRBV18; clone_size: NA; j_call: TRBJ2-1; cdr3_nt: TGTGCCAGCTCACCCCGGACTAACAGTTACAATGAGCAGTTCTTC; cdr3_aa: CASSPRTNSYNEQFF
d_call: NA; v_call: TRBV2; clone_size: NA; j_call: TRBJ1-6; cdr3_nt: TGTGCCAGCAAAGGGGGGGGTGCAAAGTCACCCCTCCACTTT; cdr3_aa: CASKGGGAKSPLHF
d_call: NA; v_call: TRBV6-2/TRBV6-3; clone_size: NA; j_call: TRBJ1-1; cdr3_nt: TGTGCCAGCAGTCGTCCCTCCGGGACACCGAACACTGAAGCTTTCTTT; cdr3_aa: CASSRPSGTPNTEAFF
d_call: TRBD1; v_call: TRBV12-3/TRBV12-4; clone_size: once; j_call: TRBJ1-1; cdr3_nt: TGTGCCAGCAGTCCCAGGGGGCGTAGGGCTTTCTTT; cdr3_aa: CASSPRGRRAFF
d_call: TRBD2; v_call: TRBV13; clone_size: NA; j_call: TRBJ2-7; cdr3_nt: TGTGCCAGCAGCTTAAGAGCGGGGGTGGTCTACGAGCAGTACTTC; cdr3_aa: CASSLRAGVVYEQYF
d_call: TRBD2; v_call: TRBV11-2; clone_size: NA; j_call: TRBJ2-5; cdr3_nt: TGTGCCAGCAGCCCACTAGCGGGGGCCCCCCAAGAGACCCAGTACTTC; cdr3_aa: CASSPLAGAPQETQYF
d_call: NA; v_call: TRBV7-8; clone_size: NA; j_call: TRBJ2-5; cdr3_nt: TGTGCCAGCAGCTTCGGGAGAAAAGAGACCCAGTACTTC; cdr3_aa: CASSFGRKETQYF
d_call: NA; v_call: TRBV29-1; clone_size: NA; j_call: TRBJ1-4; cdr3_nt: TGCAGCGTTGGAGAGATGGCAGAAAAACTGTTTTTT; cdr3_aa: CSVGEMAEKLFF
d_call: TRBD1; v_call: TRBV7-9; clone_size: NA; j_call: TRBJ2-2; cdr3_nt: TGTGCCAGCAGCTCCAGTCTGACAGGGCCGAACACCGGGGAGCTGTTTTTT; cdr3_aa: CASSSSLTGPNTGELFF
d_call: NA; v_call: TRBV12-3/TRBV12-4; clone_size: NA; j_call: TRBJ1-2; cdr3_nt: TGTGCCAGCAGTTCTTATGGGCGAGGGGCCTTC; cdr3_aa: CASSSYGRGAF
d_call: NA; v_call: TRBV7-9; clone_size: once; j_call: TRBJ2-5; cdr3_nt: TGTGCCAGCGGTGGCATTTTGACCCAGTACTTC; cdr3_aa: CASGGILTQYF
d_call: NA; v_call: TRBV4-1; clone_size: once; j_call: TRBJ2-7; cdr3_nt: TGCGCCAGCAGCCAAGATGGTCGCGGGGGCGAAGAGCAGTACTTC; cdr3_aa: CASSQDGRGGEEQYF
d_call: NA; v_call: TRBV3-1/TRBV3-2; clone_size: once; j_call: TRBJ2-7; cdr3_nt: TGTGCCAGCAGCCAAGCCAGGGGAACCTACGAGCAGTACTTC; cdr3_aa: CASSQARGTYEQYF
d_call: TRBD2; v_call: TRBV6-2/TRBV6-3; clone_size: NA; j_call: TRBJ2-1; cdr3_nt: TGTGCCAGCAGTGGGGGGGGAGAACCTTACAATGAGCAGTTCTTC; cdr3_aa: CASSGGGEPYNEQFF